Presented here are 9 T cell receptor beta chains from one specimen sequenced in a study of T cell changes during pregnancy in multiple sclerosis. Repertoires were generated with immunoSEQ multiplex PCR, while TCRdb's copy carries only in-frame clones and drops some. The table records 25,000 to 35,000 clones, about 86% of them present only once. The input for sequencing was CD4+ T cells from peripheral blood mononuclear cells, taken in the first trimester of pregnancy. The receptor set was obtained from a female donor in good health, enrolled as a control in a pregnancy study.

The chain recombines TRBV5-4 with TRBJ2-7; 8 bases match TRBD1. There are 17 residues in the CDR3. Losses at the gene ends were 0 bases for V and 3 bases for J; bases not matched to a gene: 11. Germline CDR1 SGHNT, CDR2 YYREEE (reference sequence). This chain's CDR3 is CASSLGMRGTGGYEQYF. CDR3 in DNA: TGTGCCAGCAGCTTGGGGATGAGAGGAACAGGGGGCTACGAGCAGTACTTC. The full variable domain, its missing parts supplied by reference TRBV5-4 and TRBJ2-7, is ETGVTQSPTHLIKTRGQQVTLRCSSQSGHNTVSWYQQALGQGPQFIFQYYREEENGRGNFPPRFSGLQFPNYSSELNVNALELDDSALYLCASSLGMRGTGGYEQYFGPGTRLTVT.

This clone was detected once. V is TRBV11-2 and J is TRBJ1-4; no clear D. V lost 1 base, J lost 3 bases, and 6 bases lay in between. This CDR3 spans 14 amino acids. The V gene's germline CDR1 is SGHAT and CDR2 FQNNGV. The CDR3 DNA sequence: TGTGCCAGCAGCTTAGTCGGGGCTAATGAAAAACTGTTTTTT. Protein: CASSLVGANEKLFF.

The chain couples TRBV11-3 to TRBJ2-5; the match to TRBD1 covers 8 bases. Trimming cost V 1 base and J 5 bases; bases outside gene matches: 6. Germline V CDR1 and CDR2: SGHNT, YENEEA. This CDR3 is 15 amino acids long. The CDR3, as DNA: TGTGCCAGCAGCTTAGCAGGGGGCATGGGGGAGACCCAGTACTTC. Amino acids: CASSLAGGMGETQYF.

V usage is TRBV6-5 and J usage is TRBJ1-4; D is unclear. V lost 5 bases and J 8 bases, leaving 15 bases between the germline ends. Germline V gives CDR1 MNHEY, CDR2 SVGAGI. The CDR3 sequence is 14 residues long. For the CDR3, the DNA is TGTGCCAGCAGTCTTGAAAGACGAGGAGAAAAACTGTTTTTT. Its translation: CASSLERRGEKLFF.

This chain uses TRBV2 with TRBJ2-1, with 8 bases identical to TRBD1. The germline CDR1 and CDR2 sequences are SNHLY and FYNNEI. The CDR3 contains 14 residues. V trimming: 7 bases; J trimming: 6 bases; junction bases outside the gene matches: 8. The CDR3 sequence: CASILGTGGNEQFF. The DNA for the CDR3 is TGTGCCAGCATCCTGGGTACAGGGGGCAATGAGCAGTTCTTC.

This chain uses TRBV5-4 with TRBJ2-3; 9 bases fit TRBD2. The CDR3 sequence is 15 residues long. CDR1 SGHNT and CDR2 YYREEE come from the germline V gene (reference sequence). Unmatched junction bases numbered 4, after V lost 0 bases and J lost 5 bases. The CDR3 loop is CASSLGAGGQDTQYF. CDR3 sequence (DNA): TGTGCCAGCAGCTTGGGAGCGGGGGGACAAGATACGCAGTATTTT.

CDR3 region: CASSLVDTHPGIPGELFF. In nucleotides, the CDR3 is TGTGCCAGCAGCTTAGTCGACACCCACCCGGGGATTCCCGGGGAGCTGTTTTTT. The chain is built from TRBV11-3 and TRBJ2-2, with D maybe TRBD2 (5 bases). V was pared by 1 base and J by 6 bases, with 21 bases between. CDR1 is SGHNT, CDR2 YENEEA, per germline. The CDR3 loop spans 18 amino acids.

The chain employs TRBV6-5 and TRBJ2-7; no firm D call. The V gene's germline CDR1 is MNHEY and CDR2 SVGAGI. The CDR3 consists of 13 residues. Trimming pared 0 bases from V and 4 bases from J, leaving 7 bases between. The CDR3 reads CASSYSAGYEQYF. The CDR3 region has the DNA TGTGCCAGCAGTTACTCGGCCGGGTACGAGCAGTACTTC.

This clone was seen just once. The chain uses TRBV30 and TRBJ1-3; no reliable D call. Germline V CDR1 and CDR2: GTSNPN, SVGIG (reference sequence). This CDR3 comprises 15 residues. V was clipped by 1 base and J by 0 bases, with 10 bases between them. The CDR3 DNA reads as TGTGCCTGGAGTGCCGTTGACATCTCTGGAAACACCATATATTTT. Translated: CAWSAVDISGNTIYF.